This is a list of T cell receptor beta chains from one sample in a study of shared clonotypes between healthy human individuals. Sequenced by immunoSEQ multiplex PCR; TCRdb stores in-frame clones only, minus some. This sample has about 1 million clones, with around 74% found just once. Sequencing was carried out using memory CD4+ T cells sorted from blood. Receptors originate from a man between 18 and 35 years old in good health. Both conserved end residues are trimmed from each CDR3.

J	V	CDR3
TRBJ2-6	TRBV11-2	ASSLVLQQSRANVLT
TRBJ1-3	TRBV6-1	ASSATDSSGNTIY
TRBJ2-1	TRBV7-2	ASSHGLVNEQF
TRBJ2-7	TRBV6-6	ASRGGASGSTYEQY
TRBJ2-1	TRBV7-7	ASSLGQGPYNEQF
TRBJ1-5	TRBV18	ASSPPGQSGSQPQH
TRBJ2-5	TRBV5-1	ASRLEETQY
TRBJ2-2	TRBV27	ASSGTGGTGELF
TRBJ2-1	TRBV11-2	ASSLDNRGAWSSYNEQF
TRBJ1-5	TRBV11-2	ASSLDPGPNQPQH
TRBJ2-7	TRBV18	ASSPQGYREVEQY
TRBJ1-3	TRBV5-1	ASSKDSQGMGSGNTIY
TRBJ2-1	TRBV19	ASSILGGAGGSYNEQF
TRBJ1-1	TRBV6-1	ASSAGEGTEAF
TRBJ1-1	TRBV9	ASSVDGQGNTEAF
TRBJ1-6	TRBV28	ASSLLGDNSPLH
TRBJ1-3	TRBV9	ASSPPARSGNTIY
TRBJ1-6	TRBV10-1	ASKGQDNSPLH
TRBJ2-7	TRBV18	ASSPPVGAGEQY
TRBJ1-2	TRBV28	ASRSGQGGDGYT
TRBJ2-7	TRBV6-5	ASSLSGRAHEQY
TRBJ2-7	TRBV6-6	ASSYSPVGEQY
TRBJ1-3	TRBV30	AWNIDSGNTIY
TRBJ1-1	TRBV18	ASSPDFGGTAEAF
TRBJ2-5	TRBV5-1	ASSLGAVGQGGQETQY
TRBJ1-2	TRBV18	ASSPLGQLSYGYT
TRBJ1-2	TRBV4-1	ASRNPGQGSSGYT
TRBJ1-1	TRBV7-4	ASSTPQGATEAF
TRBJ2-3	TRBV5-1	ASRSGQGATDTQY
TRBJ1-4	TRBV4-3	ASSTSGGENEKLF
TRBJ1-5	TRBV28	ASSLLQGSQPQH
TRBJ1-5	TRBV28	ASGIRVVGNQPQH
TRBJ2-7	TRBV6-1	ASSQTQYEQY
TRBJ1-1	TRBV20-1	SAGTLDQAF
TRBJ2-7	TRBV11-3	ASSLLRGYEQY
TRBJ1-1	TRBV5-6	ASLSAFPGLVPF
TRBJ2-3	TRBV2	ASTLSGKRGTDTQY
TRBJ2-5	TRBV19	ASSIGTVGETQY
TRBJ2-2	TRBV7-2	ASSLAGMRTGELF
TRBJ1-1	TRBV19	ASRDRVVAEAF
TRBJ1-2	TRBV30	AWSGTGDGYT
TRBJ2-7	TRBV28	ASSFEAGGVYEQY
TRBJ2-1	TRBV5-1	ASSLEVAGAYNEQF
TRBJ1-2	TRBV10-3	AIRIGPQNGYT
TRBJ2-2	TRBV30	AWSVSGRALTGELF
TRBJ1-1	TRBV7-9	ASSVGRMNTEAF
TRBJ1-6	TRBV9	ASSDQAFGSPLH
TRBJ1-2	TRBV2	ASSGYRAGYT
TRBJ2-4	TRBV2	ASSDRDSIQY
TRBJ1-2	TRBV28	ASSLKGGSYGYT
TRBJ2-7	TRBV2	ASNIRRYEQY
TRBJ2-7	TRBV10-3	AIRGPLTYEQY
TRBJ1-6	TRBV5-1	ASSLGGSNSPLH
TRBJ1-2	TRBV5-1	ASSAGDRNYGYT
TRBJ2-5	TRBV5-6	ASSETGIQETQY
TRBJ2-5	TRBV18	ASSPGLLAETQY
TRBJ1-4	TRBV6-5	ASTSRGGANEKLF
TRBJ2-2	TRBV7-2	ASSSRQGSNTGELF
TRBJ2-1	TRBV6-5	ASSYRNEQF